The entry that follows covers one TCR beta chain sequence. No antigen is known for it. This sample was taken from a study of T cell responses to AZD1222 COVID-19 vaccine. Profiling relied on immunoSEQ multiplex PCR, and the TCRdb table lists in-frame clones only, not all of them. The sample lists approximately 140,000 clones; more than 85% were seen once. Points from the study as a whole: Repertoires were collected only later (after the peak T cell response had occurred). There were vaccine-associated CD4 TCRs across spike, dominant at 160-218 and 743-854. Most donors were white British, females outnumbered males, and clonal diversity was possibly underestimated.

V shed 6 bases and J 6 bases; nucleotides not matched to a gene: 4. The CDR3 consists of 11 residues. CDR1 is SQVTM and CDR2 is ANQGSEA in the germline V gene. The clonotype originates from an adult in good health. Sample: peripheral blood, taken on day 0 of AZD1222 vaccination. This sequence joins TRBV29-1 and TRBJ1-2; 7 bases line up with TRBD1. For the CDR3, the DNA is TGCAGCGTCCGACAGGGAAATGGCTACACCTTC. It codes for CSVRQGNGYTF. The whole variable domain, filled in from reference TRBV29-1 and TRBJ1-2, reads SAVISQKPSRDICQRGTSLTIQCQVDSQVTMMFWYRQQPGQSLTLIATANQGSEATYESGFVIDKFPISRPNLTFSTLTVSNMSPEDSSIYLCSVRQGNGYTFGSGTRLTVV.